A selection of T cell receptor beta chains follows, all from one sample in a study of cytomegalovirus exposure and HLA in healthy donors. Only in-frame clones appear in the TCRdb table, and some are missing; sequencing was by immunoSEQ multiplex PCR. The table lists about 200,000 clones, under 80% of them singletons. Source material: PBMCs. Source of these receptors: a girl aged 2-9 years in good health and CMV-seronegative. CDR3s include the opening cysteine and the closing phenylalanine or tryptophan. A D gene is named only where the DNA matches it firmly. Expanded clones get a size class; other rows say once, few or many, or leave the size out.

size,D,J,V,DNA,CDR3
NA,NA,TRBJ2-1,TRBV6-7,TGTGCCAGCAATTACGGCCGATCTTCCCCCTACAATGAGCAGTTCTTC,CASNYGRSSPYNEQFF
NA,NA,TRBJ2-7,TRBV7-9,TGTGCCAGCAGCCTCGACAGTGTCGACGAGCAGTACTTC,CASSLDSVDEQYF
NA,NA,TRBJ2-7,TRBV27,TGTGCCAGCAGTTTCTCCACTGGAGGCGAGCAGTACTTC,CASSFSTGGEQYF
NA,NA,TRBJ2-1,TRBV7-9,TGTGCCAGCAGCTTACGTCTCACCCGAGGCTCCTACAATGAGCAGTTCTTC,CASSLRLTRGSYNEQFF
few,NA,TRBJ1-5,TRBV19,TGTGCCAGTAGTATAGCGGGGGGGTCGGGCAATCAGCCCCAGCATTTT,CASSIAGGSGNQPQHF
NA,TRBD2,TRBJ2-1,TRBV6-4,TGTGCCAGCAGTGACGAGATACTAGCGGGAGACGGCTACAATGAGCAGTTCTTC,CASSDEILAGDGYNEQFF
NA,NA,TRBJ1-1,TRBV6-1,TGTGCCAGCAGTGAAGGAGTTAACACTGAAGCTTTCTTT,CASSEGVNTEAFF
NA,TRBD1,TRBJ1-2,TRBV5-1,TGCGCCAGCAGCGAGGACAGGGGATTTGGCTACACCTTC,CASSEDRGFGYTF
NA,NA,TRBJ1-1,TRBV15,TGTGCCACCAGCAGGCGGGAGGGTGAAGCTTTCTTT,CATSRREGEAFF
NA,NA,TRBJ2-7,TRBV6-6,TGTGCCAGCAGAAACTTGACAGCCCCCGGGTACGAGCAGTACTTC,CASRNLTAPGYEQYF
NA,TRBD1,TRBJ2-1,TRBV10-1,TGCGCCAGCAGTCGGGACAGGGTCACCTACAATGAGCAGTTCTTC,CASSRDRVTYNEQFF
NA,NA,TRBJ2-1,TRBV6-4,TGTGCCAGCAGTGAATCTCCTCACTTAGAGCAGTTCTTC,CASSESPHLEQFF
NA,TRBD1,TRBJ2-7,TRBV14,TGTGCCAGCAGCCATCCGGGACAGACCTACGAGCAGTACTTC,CASSHPGQTYEQYF